This TCR beta chain emerged from a study of blood T cell repertoires in COVID-19. J lost 4 bases, V lost 0 bases, and 10 bases had no gene match. CDR3 length: 17 amino acids. Germline-derived CDR1 and CDR2 are SGHRS and YFSETQ. Measured with immunoSEQ multiplex PCR; TCRdb has only the in-frame clones, and not every one. The repertoire holds approximately 320,000 clones, with about nine tenths as singletons. This receptor was obtained from a man between 60 and 75 years old who had recovered from COVID-19. The sample consisted of PBMCs or T cells enriched from blood (not recorded which). V usage is TRBV5-1 and J usage is TRBJ2-7, with 10 bases aligning to TRBD2. The CDR3, as DNA: TGCGCCAGCAGCTTGGCCCTAGCGGGAGCTGGTACATACGAGCAGTACTTC. Translated: CASSLALAGAGTYEQYF.